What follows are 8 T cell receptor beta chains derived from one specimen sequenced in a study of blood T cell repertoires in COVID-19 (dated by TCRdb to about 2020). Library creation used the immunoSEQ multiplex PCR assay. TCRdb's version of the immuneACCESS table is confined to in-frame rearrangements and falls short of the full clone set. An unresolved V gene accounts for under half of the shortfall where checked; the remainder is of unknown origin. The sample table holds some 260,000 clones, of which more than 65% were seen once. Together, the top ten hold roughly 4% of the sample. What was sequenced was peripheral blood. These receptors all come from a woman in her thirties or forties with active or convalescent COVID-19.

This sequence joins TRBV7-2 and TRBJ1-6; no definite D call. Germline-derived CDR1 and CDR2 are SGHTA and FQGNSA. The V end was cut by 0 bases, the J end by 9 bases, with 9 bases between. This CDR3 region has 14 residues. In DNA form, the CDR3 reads TGTGCCAGCAGCTTAGCGGCCTACAGTTCACCCCTCCACTTT. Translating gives CASSLAAYSSPLHF.

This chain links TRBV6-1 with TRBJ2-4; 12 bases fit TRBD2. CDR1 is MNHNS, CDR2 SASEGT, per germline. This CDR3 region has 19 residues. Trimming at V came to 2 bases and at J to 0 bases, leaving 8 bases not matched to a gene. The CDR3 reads CASSEWRLAGDVAKNIQYF. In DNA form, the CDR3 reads TGTGCCAGCAGTGAATGGAGACTAGCGGGGGATGTAGCCAAAAACATTCAGTACTTC.

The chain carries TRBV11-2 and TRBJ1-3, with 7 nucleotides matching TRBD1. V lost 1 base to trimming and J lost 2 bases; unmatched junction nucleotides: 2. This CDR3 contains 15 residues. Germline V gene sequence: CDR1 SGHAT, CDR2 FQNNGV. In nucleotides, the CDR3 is TGTGCCAGCAGCTTAGGGGACAGCGCTGGAAACACCATATATTTT. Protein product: CASSLGDSAGNTIYF.

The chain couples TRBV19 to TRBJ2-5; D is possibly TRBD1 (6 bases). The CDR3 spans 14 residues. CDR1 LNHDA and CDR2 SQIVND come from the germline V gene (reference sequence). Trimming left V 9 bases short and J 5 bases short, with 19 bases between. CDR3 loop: CASRPTGLVETQYF. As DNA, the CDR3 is TGTGCCAGCAGACCTACAGGGCTGGTGGAGACCCAGTACTTC.

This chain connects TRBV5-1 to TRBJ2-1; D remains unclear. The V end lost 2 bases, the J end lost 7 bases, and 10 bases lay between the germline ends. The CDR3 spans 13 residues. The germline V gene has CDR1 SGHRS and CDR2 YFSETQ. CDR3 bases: TGCGCCAGCAGCTTTTCACTCCTTAATGAGCAGTTCTTC. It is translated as CASSFSLLNEQFF. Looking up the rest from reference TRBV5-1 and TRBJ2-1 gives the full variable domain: KAGVTQTPRYLIKTRGQQVTLSCSPISGHRSVSWYQQTPGQGLQFLFEYFSETQRNKGNFPGRFSGRQFSNSRSEMNVSTLELGDSALYLCASSFSLLNEQFFGPGTRLTVL.

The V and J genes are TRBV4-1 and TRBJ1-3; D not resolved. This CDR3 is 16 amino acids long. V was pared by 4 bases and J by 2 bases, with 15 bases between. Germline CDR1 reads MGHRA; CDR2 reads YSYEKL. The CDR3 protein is CASSLYAGMPGNTIYF. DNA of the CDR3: TGCGCCAGCAGCCTGTACGCGGGGATGCCTGGAAACACCATATATTTT.

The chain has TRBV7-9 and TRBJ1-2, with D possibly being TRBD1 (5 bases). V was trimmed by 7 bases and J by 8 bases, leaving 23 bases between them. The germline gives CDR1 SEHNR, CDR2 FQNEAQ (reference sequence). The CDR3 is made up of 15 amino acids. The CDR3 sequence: CASIPGQGRVGGYTF. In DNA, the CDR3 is TGTGCCAGCATCCCGGGCCAGGGTCGGGTGGGCGGCTACACCTTC. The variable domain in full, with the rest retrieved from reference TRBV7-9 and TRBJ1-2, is DTGVSQNPRHKITKRGQNVTFRCDPISEHNRLYWYRQTLGQGPEFLTYFQNEAQLEKSRLLSDRFSAERPKGSFSTLEIQRTEQGDSAMYLCASIPGQGRVGGYTFGSGTRLTVV.

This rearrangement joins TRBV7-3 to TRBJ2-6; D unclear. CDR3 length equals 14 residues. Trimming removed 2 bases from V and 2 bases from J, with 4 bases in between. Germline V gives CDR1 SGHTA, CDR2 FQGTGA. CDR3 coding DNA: TGTGCCAGCAGCTTATACACTGGGGCCAACGTCCTGACTTTC. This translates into CASSLYTGANVLTF.